These 17 T cell receptor beta chains were sequenced from one sample in a study of cytomegalovirus exposure and HLA in healthy donors. Vbeta (60) and Jbeta (13) primers were used in the PCR. Sequencing used immunoSEQ multiplex PCR; TCRdb keeps in-frame clones, though not all of them. The sample has about 100,000 clones; under 85% are singletons. The sequenced material came from PBMCs. The receptor set was obtained from a male donor in good health and CMV-seronegative.

This chain links TRBV7-9 with TRBJ2-5; D is uncertain. The V gene's germline CDR1 is SEHNR and CDR2 FQNEAQ (reference sequence). Trimming took off 2 bases at V and 3 bases at J, with 4 bases between the two ends. The CDR3 is made up of 12 amino acids. The CDR3 nucleotides read TGTGCCAGCAGCTTACTCGAAGAGACCCAGTACTTC. Translating it yields CASSLLEETQYF.

The sample holds one count of this clone. The chain has TRBV5-1 and TRBJ1-1; D perhaps matches TRBD1 (6 bases). Germline assignment: CDR1 SGHRS and CDR2 YFSETQ. The V and J ends lost 2 bases and 2 bases respectively, with 16 bases between them. This CDR3 is built from 16 residues. The CDR3 region has the DNA TGCGCCAGCAGCTTACAACAAGGGGGGGGAAACACTGAAGCTTTCTTT. Its translation is CASSLQQGGGNTEAFF.

This clone was picked up one time. This sequence joins TRBV7-9 and TRBJ1-1; D call uncertain. CDR3 length: 13 residues. V lost 3 bases and J lost 1, with 6 bases in between. Germline V gene lookup returns CDR1 SEHNR and CDR2 FQNEAQ (reference sequence). CDR3: CASSLVQNTEAFF. The CDR3 bases are TGTGCCAGCAGCTTGGTACAGAACACTGAAGCTTTCTTT.

This clone was counted only a few times. This chain joins TRBV5-1 and TRBJ1-2; D gene unclear. V was trimmed by 2 bases and J by 0 bases, leaving 5 bases between them. Germline V gene data show CDR1 as SGHRS and CDR2 as YFSETQ. CDR3 size: 13 residues. CDR3 amino acids: CASSFSANYGYTF. The CDR3 coding sequence is TGCGCCAGCAGCTTTAGTGCTAACTATGGCTACACCTTC.

The genes are TRBV11-2 and TRBJ2-5, with TRBD1 as a possible D gene (5 bases). Trimming stripped 4 bases from V and 5 bases from J, with 17 bases between. The CDR3 is 15 residues long. Per germline, CDR1 SGHAT and CDR2 FQNNGV. CDR3: CASSYLGAGSETQYF. The CDR3, as DNA: TGTGCCAGCAGCTACTTAGGGGCAGGGTCTGAGACCCAGTACTTC.

This chain joins TRBV28 and TRBJ2-7, with a possible D match to TRBD2 (5 bases). From germline, CDR1 is MDHEN and CDR2 SYDVKM. The CDR3 loop spans 14 amino acids. Trimming pared 3 bases from V and 4 bases from J, leaving 13 bases between. The CDR3 DNA sequence: TGTGCCAGCAGTTTTTCCGGGATAAATTACGAGCAGTACTTC. Translating gives CASSFSGINYEQYF. Variable domain in full (rest from reference TRBV28 and TRBJ2-7): DVKVTQSSRYLVKRTGEKVFLECVQDMDHENMFWYRQDPGLGLRLIYFSYDVKMKEKGDIPEGYSVSREKKERFSLILESASTNQTSMYLCASSFSGINYEQYFGPGTRLTVT.

This chain links TRBV27 with TRBJ2-4; 10 bases are shared with TRBD1. V dropped 5 bases and J dropped 7; count of bases not matched to a gene: 8. The CDR3 is 15 amino acids. Germline assignment: CDR1 MNHEY and CDR2 SMNVEV (reference sequence). In nucleotides, the CDR3 is TGTGCCAGCAGTCCAGACAGGGGGCTTGGGAACATTCAGTACTTC. It is translated as CASSPDRGLGNIQYF.

The chain employs TRBV7-8 and TRBJ2-1, with 11 bases that match TRBD2. V dropped 6 bases and J dropped 0; count of bases not matched to a gene: 4. This CDR3 has 16 amino acids. CDR1 SGHVS and CDR2 FQNEAQ come from the germline V gene. The DNA for the CDR3 is TGTGCCAGCAGGGTAGCGGGAGGGAGCTCCTACAATGAGCAGTTCTTC. Encoded protein: CASRVAGGSSYNEQFF. Drawing the rest from reference TRBV7-8 and TRBJ2-1, the complete variable domain is GAGVSQSPRYKVAKRGQDVALRCDPISGHVSLFWYQQALGQGPEFLTYFQNEAQLDKSGLPSDRFFAERPEGSVSTLKIQRTQQEDSAVYLCASRVAGGSSYNEQFFGPGTRLTVL.

This clone has just a few counts. The chain combines TRBV19 with TRBJ1-5; unclear D gene. Germline CDR1 reads LNHDA; CDR2 reads SQIVND (reference sequence). Trimming cost V 5 bases and J 6 bases, with 17 bases left between them. This CDR3 is 15 amino acids long. CDR3 in amino acids: CASSPLTLDSQPQHF. DNA for the CDR3: TGTGCCAGTAGTCCTCTGACCCTAGATAGTCAGCCCCAGCATTTT.

The chain carries TRBV27 and TRBJ1-1, with 8 nucleotides matching TRBD1. The J segment lost 4 bases and the V segment lost 2 bases, leaving 3 bases of the junction unmatched. The CDR3 is 14 amino acids. Germline V gene lookup returns CDR1 MNHEY and CDR2 SMNVEV (reference sequence). The CDR3 loop reads CASSLQGAGTEAFF. The DNA of the CDR3 is TGTGCCAGCAGTTTACAGGGGGCTGGCACTGAAGCTTTCTTT.

The genes are TRBV5-8 and TRBJ2-7; 8 nucleotides match TRBD2. The CDR3 is 16 amino acids. The V gene's germline CDR1 is SGHTS and CDR2 YDEGEE. V lost 0 bases, J lost 0 bases, and 5 bases stayed unmatched. The CDR3 loop is CASSLATGGSSYEQYF. CDR3 nucleotides: TGTGCCAGCAGCTTGGCCACGGGAGGGAGCTCCTACGAGCAGTACTTC. Full variable domain (outside the CDR3, taken from reference TRBV5-8 and TRBJ2-7): EAGVTQSPTHLIKTRGQQATLRCSPISGHTSVYWYQQALGLGLQFLLWYDEGEERNRGNFPPRFSGRQFPNYSSELNVNALELEDSALYLCASSLATGGSSYEQYFGPGTRLTVT.

This clone occurred a few times. The gene calls are TRBV27 and TRBJ1-1, with 10 bases matching TRBD1. Germline V gene data show CDR1 as MNHEY and CDR2 as SMNVEV (reference sequence). The V and J ends lost 4 bases and 5 bases, in that order; junction bases with no gene match: 13. CDR3 length equals 17 residues. CDR3 in DNA: TGTGCCAGCAGTTCCTTTTACCCGGGACAGGGGTTTACTGAAGCTTTCTTT. Translation: CASSSFYPGQGFTEAFF.

V is TRBV7-9 and J is TRBJ1-2; TRBD1 is a possible D gene (6 bases). V lost 0 bases and J lost 4, with 6 bases in between. Germline-derived CDR1 and CDR2 are SEHNR and FQNEAQ (reference sequence). This CDR3 contains 13 residues. The CDR3 here is CASSLAQGYGYTF. The CDR3 DNA sequence: TGTGCCAGCAGCTTAGCACAGGGCTATGGCTACACCTTC.

The V call is TRBV2, the J call TRBJ2-5; 16 bases line up with TRBD2. CDR1 and CDR2 (germline): SNHLY, FYNNEI. The CDR3 covers 19 residues. The trim removed 8 bases at V and 2 bases at J, leaving 14 bases unmatched. CDR3 region: CASLVLGTSGRVGQETQYF. The CDR3, as DNA: TGTGCCAGCCTAGTCCTCGGGACTAGCGGGAGGGTTGGGCAAGAGACCCAGTACTTC.

The genes are TRBV5-1 and TRBJ1-5; D is unclear. This CDR3 comprises 15 residues. Trimming shortened V by 2 bases and J by 2 bases, and 11 bases separated the two germline ends. Germline V CDR1 and CDR2: SGHRS, YFSETQ. The CDR3, as DNA: TGCGCCAGCAGCTTAGAGGGCTCAGGCAATCAGCCCCAGCATTTT. Translated: CASSLEGSGNQPQHF.

The chain uses TRBV10-1 and TRBJ2-7, with 7 bases that match TRBD1. The CDR3 is 13 residues long. The V and J ends lost 6 bases and 7 bases, in that order; junction bases with no gene match: 9. Germline V CDR1 and CDR2: WNHNN, SYGVQD (reference sequence). For the CDR3, the DNA is TGCGCCAGCAGCGAAGACAGGGAGAGGGAGCAGTACTTC. Its translation is CASSEDREREQYF.

The chain carries TRBV13 and TRBJ2-7; 12 nucleotides agree with TRBD1. J was trimmed by 9 bases and V by 5 bases; bases with no gene match: 14. The CDR3 is 16 residues long. Germline V gives CDR1 PRHDT, CDR2 FYEKMQ (reference sequence). The CDR3 DNA sequence: TGTGCCAGCAGCGAAGGGGGACAGGGGGCTTACGGTGGGCAGTACTTC. This sequence encodes CASSEGGQGAYGGQYF.